This is a list of T cell receptor beta chains from one sample in a study of CD8 T cells in ankylosing spondylitis. TCRdb fed the 5' RACE reads into MiXCR, producing one record per CDR3 protein. The sample carries 200,000 to 300,000 distinct CDR3 sequences, more than 25% recorded once. The sample comprised blood, either unsorted or a sorted T cell fraction (not recorded which). These receptors came from a male donor with ankylosing spondylitis or in good health (not recorded which). CDR3s include the opening cysteine and the closing phenylalanine or tryptophan. A D gene is named only where the DNA matches it firmly. Clone size is not always given. Where it is, it says once, few, many or a class for expanded clones.

V gene,D gene,J gene,clone size,CDR3 protein,CDR3 DNA
TRBV20-1,NA,TRBJ2-7,NA,CSAIAGKTYEQYF,TGCAGTGCTATAGCAGGGAAAACCTACGAGCAGTACTTC
TRBV10-3,NA,TRBJ2-3,NA,CAIKEGVNGTRTDTQYF,TGTGCCATCAAGGAGGGGGTGAACGGGACCCGCACAGATACGCAGTATTTT
TRBV12-3/TRBV12-4,TRBD2,TRBJ2-2,many,CASSRLAGSNTGELFF,TGTGCCAGCAGCCGATTAGCGGGGTCGAACACCGGGGAGCTGTTTTTT
TRBV5-6,TRBD1,TRBJ2-7,few,CASNSGRTGPSYEQYF,TGTGCCAGCAACAGCGGTCGGACAGGGCCGTCCTACGAGCAGTACTTC
TRBV20-1,NA,TRBJ1-1,NA,CSARDGGQGGNTEAFF,TGCAGTGCTAGAGATGGGGGCCAGGGAGGGAACACTGAAGCTTTCTTT
TRBV7-2,NA,TRBJ2-3,few,CASSLGSADTQYF,TGTGCCAGCAGCTTAGGATCGGCAGATACGCAGTATTTT
TRBV7-9,TRBD1,TRBJ1-2,NA,CASSLNHRGQGAEGYTF,TGTGCCAGCAGCTTAAATCATAGGGGACAGGGGGCGGAAGGCTACACCTTC
TRBV5-5,NA,TRBJ2-5,NA,CASSLARVGGPIQETQYF,TGTGCCAGCAGCTTGGCCAGGGTTGGGGGCCCCATTCAAGAGACCCAGTACTTC
TRBV10-3,TRBD2,TRBJ2-2,few,CAISGGGGNTGELFF,TGTGCCATCAGTGGCGGGGGTGGGAACACCGGGGAGCTGTTTTTT
TRBV6-5,NA,TRBJ1-1,NA,CASSYSIDSLSEAFF,TGTGCCAGCAGTTACTCGATTGACAGTCTCAGTGAAGCTTTCTTT
TRBV5-1,NA,TRBJ2-3,NA,CASSSLVPDTQYF,TGCGCCAGCAGCTCGCTTGTACCAGATACGCAGTATTTT
TRBV6-1,NA,TRBJ2-1,NA,CASKEEDFYNEQFF,TGTGCCAGCAAGGAGGAGGATTTCTACAATGAGCAGTTCTTC
TRBV20-1,NA,TRBJ1-3,NA,CSARAGDSGNTIYF,TGCAGTGCTAGAGCAGGGGACTCTGGAAACACCATATATTTT
TRBV6-1,TRBD1,TRBJ2-7,NA,CASRGTGANGQYF,TGTGCCAGCAGGGGGACAGGGGCAAACGGGCAGTACTTC
TRBV12-3/TRBV12-4,NA,TRBJ1-2,NA,CASSYSGQFYGYTF,TGTGCCAGCAGTTACTCCGGACAGTTCTATGGCTACACCTTC
TRBV12-3/TRBV12-4,TRBD2,TRBJ2-5,NA,CASRTTSGGAAETQYF,TGTGCCAGCAGGACGACTAGCGGGGGGGCCGCAGAGACCCAGTACTTC
TRBV28,NA,TRBJ2-7,many,CASSVSYEQYF,TGTGCCAGCAGCGTCTCCTACGAGCAGTACTTC
TRBV7-2,TRBD2,TRBJ2-5,NA,CALGGGSYQETQYF,TGTGCCCTTGGGGGGGGGTCGTACCAAGAGACCCAGTACTTC
TRBV20-1,NA,TRBJ1-2,NA,CSASVGGSGGYTF,TGCAGTGCTAGTGTGGGTGGGTCCGGTGGCTACACCTTC
TRBV7-9,NA,TRBJ2-7,NA,CASSSLDSAGQYF,TGTGCCAGCAGTTCTCTAGACAGTGCTGGGCAGTACTTC
TRBV9,TRBD2,TRBJ2-1,NA,CASSEPSGGASYNEQFF,TGTGCCAGCAGCGAACCTAGCGGGGGGGCGTCCTACAATGAGCAGTTCTTC
TRBV24-1,NA,TRBJ2-3,NA,CATRSDGTDTQYF,TGTGCCACCAGGAGCGACGGCACAGATACGCAGTATTTT
TRBV6-1,NA,TRBJ1-5,NA,CATLRGYSNQPQHF,TGTGCCACCCTTAGGGGTTATAGCAATCAGCCCCAGCATTTT
TRBV29-1,NA,TRBJ2-5,NA,CSVEGRGDETQYF,TGCAGCGTTGAAGGGCGAGGGGACGAGACCCAGTACTTC
TRBV3-1,NA,TRBJ2-5,NA,CASSGSRTDQETQYF,TGTGCCAGCTCCGGTTCTCGGACAGACCAAGAGACCCAGTACTTC
TRBV4-1,NA,TRBJ2-3,NA,CAVKDSSTDTQYF,TGCGCCGTAAAGGACAGTAGCACAGATACGCAGTATTTT
TRBV20-1,NA,TRBJ2-7,few,CSASWVGTYEQYF,TGCAGTGCCAGTTGGGTGGGGACCTACGAGCAGTACTTC
TRBV20-1,NA,TRBJ2-3,few,CSALFHGDTQYF,TGCAGTGCGCTCTTTCATGGAGATACGCAGTATTTT
TRBV29-1,NA,TRBJ1-4,NA,CSVDRGDEKLFF,TGCAGCGTTGATAGGGGAGACGAAAAACTGTTTTTT
TRBV18,NA,TRBJ2-1,NA,CASSARALEQFF,TGTGCCAGCTCAGCCAGGGCTCTTGAGCAGTTCTTC
TRBV6-2/TRBV6-3,TRBD2,TRBJ2-1,NA,CASSYSAGGAHNEQFF,TGTGCCAGCAGTTACTCGGCGGGGGGGGCCCACAATGAGCAGTTCTTC
TRBV5-1,TRBD1,TRBJ1-5,NA,CASSSDRGRDF,TGCGCCAGCAGCTCTGACAGGGGCAGGGATTTT
TRBV7-8,NA,TRBJ1-4,NA,CASRTQGLATNEKLFF,TGTGCCAGCAGGACTCAGGGGCTCGCAACTAATGAAAAACTGTTTTTT